These 13 T cell receptor beta chains came from one sample sequenced in a study of blood T cell repertoires in COVID-19. Data came from immunoSEQ multiplex PCR; TCRdb stores just in-frame clones and leaves some out. The sample has some 170,000 clones; 76% are singletons. The sequenced material came from peripheral blood. Every receptor here comes from a woman aged 45-59 years with active or convalescent COVID-19.

The rearrangement joins TRBV3-1 (or the pseudogene TRBV3-2) to TRBJ2-2; D is possibly TRBD2 (6 bases). The CDR3 sequence is 15 residues long. V lost 2 bases to trimming and J lost 1 base, with 8 bases between them. CDR1 is LGHDT and CDR2 is YNNKEL in the germline V gene (reference sequence). In nucleotides, the CDR3 is TGTGCCAGCAGCCAAAGGCGGGGGAACACCGGGGAGCTGTTTTTT. Translating it yields CASSQRRGNTGELFF.

This clone was recorded once. The chain carries TRBV3-1 (or the pseudogene TRBV3-2) and TRBJ1-3, with TRBD1 identical over 8 bases. The CDR3 covers 15 residues. After removal of 5 bases from V and 2 bases from J, the junction contained 5 bases not matched to a gene. Germline V CDR1 and CDR2: LGHDT, YNNKEL (reference sequence). The CDR3 DNA sequence: TGTGCCAGCAGCGGGACAGGATTGGCTGGAAACACCATATATTTT. Protein: CASSGTGLAGNTIYF.

The chain couples TRBV6-5 to TRBJ2-7, with 8 nucleotides matching TRBD1. The CDR3 extends over 14 amino acids. The V segment lost 7 bases and the J segment 6 bases; nucleotides outside the gene matches: 11. Per germline, CDR1 MNHEY and CDR2 SVGAGI. CDR3 sequence: CASTLTPGQGEQYF. CDR3 bases: TGTGCCAGCACCTTGACCCCCGGACAGGGCGAGCAGTACTTC.

This chain uses TRBV6-5 with TRBJ1-1, with 7 bases matching TRBD1. Germline CDR1 reads MNHEY; CDR2 reads SVGAGI. The CDR3 spans 15 residues. V lost 1 base and J lost 1; bases outside the gene matches: 3. The CDR3 DNA reads TGTGCCAGCAGTTACTTCGGACAGGAGAACACTGAAGCTTTCTTT. This translates into CASSYFGQENTEAFF.

The rearrangement joins TRBV30 to TRBJ1-5, with a weak D call TRBD1 (6 bases). The CDR3 contains 16 residues. Trimming took off 1 base at V and 0 bases at J, with 13 bases between the two ends. The germline V gene encodes CDR1 GTSNPN and CDR2 SVGIG (reference sequence). The CDR3 spells CAWSEGTIYSNQPQHF. In DNA form, the CDR3 reads TGTGCCTGGAGTGAGGGGACAATATATAGCAATCAGCCCCAGCATTTT. The entire variable domain, with the rest obtained from reference TRBV30 and TRBJ1-5, is as follows: SQTIHQWPATLVQPVGSPLSLECTVEGTSNPNLYWYRQAAGRGLQLLFYSVGIGQISSEVPQNLSASRPQDRQFILSSKKLLLSDSGFYLCAWSEGTIYSNQPQHFGDGTRLSIL.

The chain employs TRBV5-1 and TRBJ2-3; 11 bases are shared with TRBD2. The CDR3 spans 16 residues. V lost 0 bases and J lost 6; bases outside the gene matches: 6. Per germline, CDR1 SGHRS and CDR2 YFSETQ. The chain's CDR3 is CASSLDGSGRADTQYF. CDR3 DNA: TGCGCCAGCAGCTTGGATGGTAGCGGGAGGGCGGATACGCAGTATTTT.

This clone has only one observation. The chain links TRBV30 to TRBJ2-3; 12 bases map to TRBD2. The junction had 7 bases not matched to a gene; V was cut back by 0 bases and J by 3 bases. CDR3 length: 17 amino acids. Germline values: CDR1 GTSNPN, CDR2 SVGIG (reference sequence). The CDR3 loop is CAWSVASGGASTDTQYF. CDR3 nucleotides: TGTGCCTGGAGTGTAGCTAGCGGGGGGGCCAGTACAGATACGCAGTATTTT.

As regards this clone: At one boundary the junction diverges from the germline segment, which might be a read error. CDR3 in amino acids: CASSKGIKRKGHF. CDR3 DNA: TGTGCCAGTAGCAAGGGAATTAAACGAAAGGGGCACTTC. This sequence joins TRBV6-5 and TRBJ2-7; tentative D call: TRBD1 (5 bases). The CDR3 is made up of 13 amino acids. Per the germline V gene, CDR1 is MNHEY and CDR2 is SVGAGI.

The rearrangement uses TRBV9 and TRBJ1-1; 7 bases match TRBD1. The CDR3 has 15 amino acids. After removal of 0 bases from V and 7 bases from J, the junction contained 9 bases not matched to a gene. CDR1 and CDR2 from the germline V gene are SGDLS and YYNGEE. CDR3 bases: TGTGCCAGCAGCGTAGGGGCAGGGGGGAATGGTGAAGCTTTCTTT. Its protein product is CASSVGAGGNGEAFF.

This clone was observed a handful of times. This chain links TRBV29-1 with TRBJ2-1, with TRBD1 matching over 7 bases. The trim removed 0 bases at V and 3 bases at J, leaving 8 bases unmatched. Germline CDR1 SQVTM, CDR2 ANQGSEA. CDR3 length: 16 residues. CDR3 loop: CSVEDGDSIFYNEQFF. CDR3 sequence (DNA): TGCAGCGTTGAAGATGGGGACAGCATATTCTACAATGAGCAGTTCTTC.

This chain uses TRBV6-6 with TRBJ2-7; tentative D call: TRBD2 (6 bases). CDR3 length: 14 amino acids. V was pared by 6 bases and J by 3 bases, with 15 bases between. Germline V gene lookup returns CDR1 MNHNY and CDR2 SVGAGI (reference sequence). CDR3 sequence: CASSWQVGGYEQYF. In DNA, the CDR3 is TGTGCCAGCAGCTGGCAGGTGGGGGGCTACGAGCAGTACTTC.

The CDR3 region is CASRYSTGVGDYGYTF. CDR3 bases: TGTGCCAGCAGGTACTCCACAGGGGTAGGTGACTATGGCTACACCTTC. J is TRBJ1-2 and V is TRBV28, with 7 bases identical to TRBD1. The V gene's germline CDR1 is MDHEN and CDR2 SYDVKM. The CDR3 totals 16 residues. The V gene end was trimmed by 6 bases and the J gene end by 3 bases; junction bases not matched to a gene: 13.

The chain links TRBV9 to TRBJ2-1, with 10 bases fitting TRBD2. J lost 11 bases, V lost 3 bases, and 5 bases had no gene match. CDR1 and CDR2 (germline): SGDLS, YYNGEE. The CDR3 totals 13 residues. The CDR3: CASSGGTSEQQFF. CDR3 coding DNA: TGTGCCAGCAGCGGGGGGACTAGCGAGCAGCAGTTCTTC. Full variable domain (outside the CDR3, taken from reference TRBV9 and TRBJ2-1): DSGVTQTPKHLITATGQRVTLRCSPRSGDLSVYWYQQSLDQGLQFLIQYYNGEERAKGNILERFSAQQFPDLHSELNLSSLELGDSALYFCASSGGTSEQQFFGPGTRLTVL.